This T cell receptor beta chain was sequenced during a study of blood T cell repertoires in COVID-19. Per the original data handling: Estimation of nucleated cell counts relied on the amplification of reference gene primers. Assay used: immunoSEQ multiplex PCR; TCRdb lists only in-frame clones, some missing. V and J calls and clone size follow that table, whereas D and trimming were derived from the DNA. This sample has 300,000 to 500,000 clones; over 75% occur once, and the top ten carry 0.95% to 1%. V was shortened by 0 bases and J by 1 base, with 13 bases between the two germline ends. This CDR3 contains 16 residues. Germline CDR1 reads SGDLS; CDR2 reads YYNGEE.

The rearrangement joins TRBV9 to TRBJ1-1; tentative D call: TRBD1 (5 bases). Material: PBMCs or T cells enriched from blood (not recorded which). The source of this sequence is a woman aged 25 to 39 with acute COVID-19. The CDR3 loop is CASSVAGGAKNTEAFF. CDR3 DNA: TGTGCCAGCAGCGTAGCCGGAGGGGCTAAGAACACTGAAGCTTTCTTT.